Listed here are 25 T cell receptor beta chains from one sample, sequenced in a study of cytomegalovirus exposure and HLA in healthy donors. The PCR had 60 Vbeta and 13 Jbeta primers. TCRdb's table, derived via immunoSEQ multiplex PCR, lists solely in-frame clones and lacks some. The table has about 200,000 clones, approximately 80% seen once. Sequences were obtained from PBMCs. Receptors were obtained from a man aged 45-60 years in good health and CMV-seronegative.

The chain is built from TRBV2 and TRBJ2-2, with a possible D match to TRBD1 (5 bases). This CDR3 is 12 amino acids long. The V gene lost 4 bases and the J gene lost 5 bases, with 5 bases spanning the gap. Germline V gene lookup returns CDR1 SNHLY and CDR2 FYNNEI. CDR3 protein: CASSAGTGELFF. The CDR3 coding sequence is TGTGCCAGCAGTGCAGGGACCGGGGAGCTGTTTTTT.

The chain combines TRBV11-3 with TRBJ2-7, with D perhaps matching TRBD1 (6 bases). Germline CDR1 and CDR2: SGHNT and YENEEA. The CDR3 covers 15 residues. V shed 4 bases and J shed 2 bases, with 15 bases lying between them. This CDR3 is CASSSGERTAYEQYF. In DNA, the CDR3 is TGTGCCAGCAGCTCAGGGGAGAGGACGGCCTACGAGCAGTACTTC.

V and J are TRBV19 and TRBJ2-7; D ambiguous. Trimming shortened V by 6 bases and J by 4 bases, and 7 bases separated the two germline ends. This CDR3 contains 11 residues. CDR1 and CDR2 from the germline V gene are LNHDA and SQIVND (reference sequence). CDR3 sequence: CASSGGYEQYF. The CDR3 region has the DNA TGTGCCAGTAGCGGCGGTTACGAGCAGTACTTC.

The genes are TRBV18 and TRBJ2-1; 12 bases line up with TRBD2. V shed 5 bases and J 7 bases; nucleotides not matched to a gene: 9. CDR3 length: 16 amino acids. The germline gives CDR1 KGHSH, CDR2 LQKENI. The CDR3 protein is CASSLGLAGQGNEQFF. CDR3 DNA: TGTGCCAGCTCATTGGGACTAGCGGGCCAAGGGAATGAGCAGTTCTTC. The full variable domain, with the rest looked up from reference TRBV18 and TRBJ2-1, is NAGVMQNPRHLVRRRGQEARLRCSPMKGHSHVYWYRQLPEEGLKFMVYLQKENIIDESGMPKERFSAEFPKEGPSILRIQQVVRGDSAAYFCASSLGLAGQGNEQFFGPGTRLTVL.

The V call is TRBV27, the J call TRBJ2-1; 9 nucleotides align to TRBD2. This CDR3 comprises 16 residues. The trim removed 5 bases at V and 9 bases at J, leaving 14 bases unmatched. Germline V gene sequence: CDR1 MNHEY, CDR2 SMNVEV (reference sequence). As DNA, the CDR3 is TGTGCCAGCAGTCCACTAGCGGGTTACCCGACGGGTGAGCAGTTCTTC. Amino acids: CASSPLAGYPTGEQFF.

The chain employs TRBV28 and TRBJ1-1; D is perhaps TRBD1 (5 bases). The length of the CDR3 is 16 residues. Trimming left V 0 bases short and J 5 bases short, with 16 bases between. Germline loops: CDR1 MDHEN, CDR2 SYDVKM. CDR3 sequence reads: CASSLWEGPRGTEAFF. The CDR3 DNA sequence: TGTGCCAGCAGTTTATGGGAGGGACCTCGGGGGACTGAAGCTTTCTTT.

This chain uses TRBV4-2 with TRBJ2-5; 8 nucleotides line up with TRBD1. Germline V gene data show CDR1 as LGHNA and CDR2 as YNFKEQ. V was clipped by 2 bases and J by 6 bases; unmatched bases: 5. This CDR3 contains 14 residues. CDR3 DNA: TGTGCCAGCAGCCAAAGCGACAGGGGAAAGACCCAGTACTTC. Translated: CASSQSDRGKTQYF.

CDR3 sequence reads: CASSIVVSDTGELFF. The CDR3 region has the DNA TGTGCCAGTAGTATAGTAGTCTCGGACACCGGGGAGCTGTTTTTT. The gene calls are TRBV19 and TRBJ2-2; no definite D call. The germline V gene has CDR1 LNHDA and CDR2 SQIVND (reference sequence). This CDR3 region has 15 residues. Trimming left V 1 base short and J 3 bases short, with 9 bases between.

The J gene is TRBJ1-4, the V gene TRBV5-1; D not certain. Trimming pared 4 bases from V and 0 bases from J, leaving 10 bases between. The CDR3 is 15 amino acids. Looked up from germline, CDR1 is SGHRS and CDR2 is YFSETQ. This CDR3 is CASSARDSTNEKLFF. The DNA for the CDR3 is TGCGCCAGCAGCGCCCGGGATTCAACTAATGAAAAACTGTTTTTT. Full variable domain (remainder filled in from reference TRBV5-1 and TRBJ1-4): KAGVTQTPRYLIKTRGQQVTLSCSPISGHRSVSWYQQTPGQGLQFLFEYFSETQRNKGNFPGRFSGRQFSNSRSEMNVSTLELGDSALYLCASSARDSTNEKLFFGSGTQLSVL.

The chain combines TRBV28 with TRBJ1-6; D possibly corresponds to TRBD1 (5 bases). CDR3 size: 15 residues. V lost 7 bases, J lost 0 bases, and 10 bases lay in between. CDR1 and CDR2 (germline): MDHEN, SYDVKM. The CDR3: CASKYRSSYNSPLHF. The DNA for the CDR3 is TGTGCCAGCAAGTACAGGAGCTCCTATAATTCACCCCTCCACTTT.

The chain combines TRBV5-1 with TRBJ2-5, with unresolved D. The end of the DNA is better explained by TRBJ2-7, so the J call may be wrong. The CDR3 is 14 amino acids. Germline assignment: CDR1 SGHRS and CDR2 YFSETQ. The CDR3 region has the DNA TGCGCCAGCACACCATCCCAGGTAACCTACGAGCAGTACTTC. Protein product: CASTPSQVTYEQYF.

This clone is a singleton in its sample. The chain combines TRBV5-5 with TRBJ2-3; TRBD2 agrees at 10 bases. The CDR3 extends over 18 amino acids. With V trimmed by 4 bases and J by 3 bases, 14 bases remained unmatched. Germline V lookup: CDR1 SGHKS, CDR2 YYEKEE (reference sequence). This CDR3 is CASSDQYPGLATTDTQYF. CDR3 nucleotides: TGTGCCAGCAGCGACCAATACCCGGGACTAGCGACAACAGATACGCAGTATTTT. The whole variable domain, remainder taken from reference TRBV5-5 and TRBJ2-3, is DAGVTQSPTHLIKTRGQQVTLRCSPISGHKSVSWYQQVLGQGPQFIFQYYEKEERGRGNFPDRFSARQFPNYSSELNVNALLLGDSALYLCASSDQYPGLATTDTQYFGPGTRLTVL.

The CDR3 region has the DNA TGTGCCATCAGTGAGGGGGGACAGGGTGTCAGAGAGACCCAGTACTTC. Residues: CAISEGGQGVRETQYF. V usage is TRBV10-3 and J usage is TRBJ2-5; 9 nucleotides agree with TRBD1. The CDR3 contains 16 residues. V was clipped by 2 bases and J by 4 bases; unmatched bases: 8. CDR1 is ENHRY, CDR2 SYGVKD, per germline.

The rearrangement links TRBV27 to TRBJ2-7; weak D call: TRBD1 (6 bases). Trimming cost V 5 bases and J 5 bases, with 10 bases left between them. Germline values: CDR1 MNHEY, CDR2 SMNVEV (reference sequence). The CDR3 spans 12 residues. The CDR3 DNA sequence: TGTGCCAGCAGTCCAGGGGCTAACGAGCAGTACTTC. This translates into CASSPGANEQYF.

The rearrangement uses TRBV6-5 and TRBJ1-1, with D tentatively TRBD1 (5 bases). Germline values: CDR1 MNHEY, CDR2 SVGAGI. This CDR3 has 15 amino acids. V was pared by 0 bases and J by 1 base, with 9 bases between. The CDR3 protein is CASSYSFQGNTEAFF. DNA for the CDR3: TGTGCCAGCAGTTACTCGTTTCAGGGGAACACTGAAGCTTTCTTT.

The chain combines TRBV5-1 with TRBJ1-4; D remains ambiguous. The CDR3 is made up of 16 amino acids. Trimming took 0 bases from V and 0 from J, leaving 9 bases between them. Per germline, CDR1 SGHRS and CDR2 YFSETQ. CDR3 amino acids: CASSLAVVTTNEKLFF. The DNA of the CDR3 is TGCGCCAGCAGCTTGGCCGTAGTGACAACTAATGAAAAACTGTTTTTT.

The CDR3: CASRPGTRISEQYF. The DNA of the CDR3 is TGTGCCAGCAGACCCGGGACTAGAATAAGCGAGCAGTACTTC. The gene calls are TRBV28 and TRBJ2-7; 8 nucleotides align to TRBD2. Losses at the gene ends were 6 bases for V and 6 bases for J; bases not matched to a gene: 10. CDR1 and CDR2 (germline): MDHEN, SYDVKM. CDR3 length: 14 amino acids.

The chain has TRBV7-2 and TRBJ2-2; 8 bases agree with TRBD2. CDR1 and CDR2 from the germline V gene are SGHTA and FQGNSA. The CDR3 sequence is 18 residues long. The V gene end was trimmed by 5 bases and the J gene end by 3 bases; junction bases not matched to a gene: 14. CDR3 DNA sequence: TGTGCCAGCAGCCCCTTACCAGCGGGAGTAAGGGACACCGGGGAGCTGTTTTTT. Its protein is CASSPLPAGVRDTGELFF.

Here the CDR3 DNA reads TGTGCCAGCAGCGTAGCGGGGGGCGCCATCCACGAGCAGTACTTC. Translating gives CASSVAGGAIHEQYF. The rearrangement joins TRBV9 to TRBJ2-7; maybe TRBD2 (7 bases). Germline V CDR1 and CDR2: SGDLS, YYNGEE. This CDR3 contains 15 residues. V was clipped by 0 bases and J by 5 bases, with 15 bases between them.

V is TRBV28 and J is TRBJ1-5, with a possible D match to TRBD1 (5 bases). V was clipped by 6 bases and J by 3 bases, with 18 bases between them. The CDR3 totals 16 residues. Germline V lookup: CDR1 MDHEN, CDR2 SYDVKM. The CDR3, as DNA: TGTGCCAGCAGCCTCACCCGGAGGGGAAACAATCAGCCCCAGCATTTT. Translation: CASSLTRRGNNQPQHF.

The chain recombines TRBV14 with TRBJ2-7, with 7 bases fitting TRBD1. V lost 3 bases to trimming and J lost 2 bases; unmatched junction nucleotides: 4. The CDR3 consists of 14 residues. Germline V lookup: CDR1 SGHDN, CDR2 FVKESK. CDR3 sequence reads: CASSQPGQTYEQYF. In DNA form, the CDR3 reads TGTGCCAGCAGCCAGCCGGGACAGACCTACGAGCAGTACTTC.

The J gene is TRBJ2-3, the V gene TRBV28, with 12 bases identical to TRBD2. The CDR3 extends over 16 amino acids. J lost 5 bases, V lost 6 bases, and 9 bases had no gene match. Germline lookup yields CDR1 MDHEN and CDR2 SYDVKM. As DNA, the CDR3 is TGTGCCAGCAGAGAAGGGAAGACTAGCGGGAGAGATACGCAGTATTTT. Its protein product is CASREGKTSGRDTQYF.

The rearrangement uses TRBV27 and TRBJ2-5; D is possibly TRBD1 (5 bases). With 8 bases removed from V and 0 bases from J, the gap between germline ends came to 13 bases. The V gene's germline CDR1 is MNHEY and CDR2 SMNVEV (reference sequence). The CDR3 covers 14 residues. The CDR3 sequence: CASAQGTNQETQYF. The CDR3 DNA reads TGTGCCAGCGCCCAGGGAACTAACCAAGAGACCCAGTACTTC.

About this clone: The sample has other DNA sequences that encode this CDR3 too. CDR3 loop: CASSVAAGETQYF. The DNA for the CDR3 is TGTGCCAGCAGCGTAGCGGCAGGGGAGACCCAGTACTTC. The chain uses TRBV9 and TRBJ2-5; a possible D gene is TRBD1 (5 bases). The CDR3 has 13 amino acids. Trimming shortened V by 0 bases and J by 5 bases, and 8 bases separated the two germline ends. Looked up from germline, CDR1 is SGDLS and CDR2 is YYNGEE.

The V and J genes are TRBV6-5 and TRBJ2-7; 7 bases match TRBD2. The CDR3 runs to 15 residues. V was clipped by 2 bases and J by 0 bases; unmatched bases: 4. Germline V gene data show CDR1 as MNHEY and CDR2 as SVGAGI. In DNA, the CDR3 is TGTGCCAGCAGTTACGCGGGAGATAGCTCCTACGAGCAGTACTTC. It specifies CASSYAGDSSYEQYF.